The sequence of this T cell receptor beta chain was determined in a study of CD8+ T cells in alopecia areata. Looking at the study overall: Tofacitinib lasted 6 to 18 months, then 6 months off drug.

Extracted from the samples, RNA was reverse transcribed into cDNA to serve as the sequencing template. Sequenced by immunoSEQ multiplex PCR; TCRdb stores in-frame clones only, minus some. The sample includes over 10,000 clones, roughly 55% of them seen just once. Overall study results and limits: Scalp lesions, especially in alopecia totalis/universalis, had higher clonality than normal scalp.

The CDR3 runs to 12 residues. Germline CDR1 is MNHEY and CDR2 is SMNVEV (reference sequence). The V end was cut by 5 bases, the J end by 7 bases, with 6 bases between. From alopecia areata patients, lesional scalp punch biopsies and peripheral blood were collected. In the case of this clone: Its antigen is still unknown.

The sequence was obtained from a human donor with alopecia areata. V usage is TRBV27 and J usage is TRBJ1-6, with D hard to call. The sequencing sample was made of skin. In DNA form, the CDR3 reads TGTGCCAGCAGTAAACAGAATTCACCCCTCCACTTT. Protein product: CASSKQNSPLHF.